The next 13 T cell receptor beta chains were all read from a single sample in a study of CD8 T cells in Susac syndrome. Random hexamers served to reverse transcribe roughly 0.45 to 1 ug RNA. TCRdb re-called the immunoSEQ multiplex PCR reads through MiXCR, storing one row per CDR3 protein. The table has about 120,000 distinct CDR3 sequences, 92% seen once. Sequences were obtained from CD4+ T cells from PBMCs. The source is a human donor in good health.

This clonotype was seen a handful of times. V gene TRBV6-2 or TRBV6-3 combines with J gene TRBJ1-1; no firm D call. The V and J ends lost 6 bases and 4 bases respectively, with 6 bases between them. Germline V gene sequence: CDR1 MNHEY, CDR2 SVGEGT. The CDR3 has 11 amino acids. CDR3 amino acids: CASSLGTEAFF. CDR3 bases: TGTGCCAGCAGCTTAGGCACTGAAGCTTTCTTT.

V usage is TRBV21-1 and J usage is TRBJ1-2; the D call of TRBD1 is as the table states it, not checked on the DNA. TRBV21-1 is a known pseudogene. This CDR3 is 15 amino acids long. CDR3 loop: CASSKTGGYRAGYTF. The DNA of the CDR3 is TGTGCCAGCAGCAAAACAGGGGGATACAGGGCCGGCTACACCTTC.

This clonotype appeared once. The rearrangement joins TRBV5-1 to TRBJ2-5; the D is unclear. CDR3 length: 14 residues. The germline CDR1 and CDR2 sequences are SGHRS and YFSETQ. Trimming removed 2 bases from V and 2 bases from J, with 10 bases in between. The CDR3 DNA is TGCGCCAGCAGCTTCAACGTCGGTCAAGAGACCCAGTACTTC. Protein sequence: CASSFNVGQETQYF.

The rearrangement uses TRBV11-2 and TRBJ1-2; 9 positions match TRBD1. The CDR3 contains 17 residues. Germline V CDR1 and CDR2: SGHAT, FQNNGV. J was trimmed by 4 bases and V by 5 bases; bases with no gene match: 14. The chain's CDR3 is CASSMTRDRERAYGYTF. The CDR3 DNA follows: TGTGCCAGCAGCATGACCCGGGACAGGGAGCGGGCCTATGGCTACACCTTC. Filled out from reference TRBV11-2 and TRBJ1-2, the complete variable domain reads EAGVAQSPRYKIIEKRQSVAFWCNPISGHATLYWYQQILGQGPKLLIQFQNNGVVDDSQLPKDRFSAERLKGVDSTLKIQPAKLEDSAVYLCASSMTRDRERAYGYTFGSGTRLTVV.

About this clonotype: A junction boundary mismatches the germline segment, possibly from a read error. The rearrangement joins TRBV18 to TRBJ2-7; D is possibly TRBD2 (5 bases). The CDR3 has 13 residues. Germline CDR1 reads KGHSH; CDR2 reads LQKENI. The CDR3 is CAGSPGSSYEQYF. DNA of the CDR3: TGTGCCGGCTCACCGGGAAGCTCCTACGAGCAGTACTTC.

The chain has TRBV20-1 and TRBJ1-1; 8 nucleotides agree with TRBD1. This CDR3 has 14 amino acids. V was pared by 3 bases and J by 5 bases, with 8 bases of the junction left unmatched. CDR1 is DFQATT and CDR2 is SNEGSKA in the germline V gene (reference sequence). The CDR3: CSASIQGARTEAFF. DNA of the CDR3: TGCAGTGCTAGCATTCAGGGGGCAAGGACTGAAGCTTTCTTT.

V and J are TRBV20-1 and TRBJ2-6; D is ambiguous. This CDR3 is built from 16 residues. CDR1 DFQATT and CDR2 SNEGSKA come from the germline V gene (reference sequence). V lost 3 bases and J 2 bases, leaving 14 bases between the germline ends. CDR3 sequence (DNA): TGCAGTGCTAGTTCTGCTTTGGTCCCTGGGGCCAACGTCCTGACTTTC. This translates into CSASSALVPGANVLTF.

The V and J genes are TRBV12-3 or TRBV12-4 and TRBJ1-1; perhaps TRBD1 as D (6 bases). The CDR3 loop spans 14 amino acids. The V gene lost 7 bases and the J gene lost 5 bases, with 17 bases spanning the gap. Here the CDR3 reads CASTRVGQGTEAFF. The CDR3 DNA sequence: TGTGCCAGCACCCGGGTAGGGCAGGGGACTGAAGCTTTCTTT.

This clonotype was observed once. The chain combines TRBV9 with TRBJ2-7, with no clear D. The CDR3 runs 14 residues. In germline, CDR1 is SGDLS, CDR2 YYNGEE. Between the trimmed V and J ends, which lost 0 bases and 6 bases, there was a span of 13 bases. The CDR3 DNA sequence: TGTGCCAGCAGCGTAGGGACGTTGGAGTTCGAGCAGTACTTC. This gives the protein CASSVGTLEFEQYF.

The chain carries TRBV19 and TRBJ1-1; the match to TRBD1 covers 10 bases. With V trimmed by 4 bases and J by 6 bases, 11 bases remained unmatched. From germline, CDR1 is LNHDA and CDR2 SQIVND (reference sequence). This CDR3 region has 16 residues. DNA for the CDR3: TGTGCCAGTAGTAGAACCGGGACAGGGGCTATCGCTGAAGCTTTCTTT. Translated: CASSRTGTGAIAEAFF.

The gene calls are TRBV15 and TRBJ2-2, with 7 bases that match TRBD2. With V trimmed by 8 bases and J by 1 base, 4 bases remained unmatched. Germline lookup yields CDR1 LNHNV and CDR2 YYDKDF (reference sequence). The CDR3 length is 14 residues. In DNA form, the CDR3 reads TGTGCCACCGAGCCGGGGGGGAACACCGGGGAGCTGTTTTTT. Translating it yields CATEPGGNTGELFF.

This clonotype occurred a few times. J is TRBJ2-7 and V is TRBV7-2; no clear D. Germline V gene sequence: CDR1 SGHTA, CDR2 FQGNSA. V was clipped by 3 bases and J by 0 bases, with 0 bases between them. The CDR3 extends over 11 amino acids. CDR3 in DNA: TGTGCCAGCAGCTTCTCCTACGAGCAGTACTTC. Translated, it gives CASSFSYEQYF.

CDR3 nucleotide sequence: TGTGCCAGCAGCAGAGGACAGGCTGGAGCCAAAAACATTCAGTACTTC. It translates to CASSRGQAGAKNIQYF. The chain couples TRBV7-8 to TRBJ2-4; 7 bases are a match to TRBD1. V gave up 5 bases and J gave up 0 bases; unmatched junction bases: 7. This CDR3 region has 16 residues. Germline V gene data show CDR1 as SGHVS and CDR2 as FQNEAQ.